The following is a T cell receptor (beta chain) sequence with its context. A read error may account for a junction end that differs from germline. These data are taken from a study of patients and donors after allogeneic stem cell transplantation. TCRdb re-called the RT-PCR reads with MiXCR, one entry per CDR3 protein. Seen here are hundreds of thousands of distinct CDR3 sequences, 16% observed once, and the top ten hold 6.5% to 7.5%. The sample comprised blood, either unsorted or a sorted T cell fraction (not recorded which). The clonotype was recovered from a human donor who was either an allogeneic HSCT recipient or a stem cell or donor lymphocyte infusion donor (not recorded which). It is not recorded whose cells these are; they may come from a transplant donor.

The CDR3 region is CASSQVGSFNEQFF. DNA of the CDR3: TGTGCCAGCAGCCAAGTAGGATCCTTCAATGAGCAGTTCTTC. The chain combines TRBV3-1 with TRBJ2-1; D unclear. CDR3 length: 14 amino acids. Germline V CDR1 and CDR2: LGHDT, YNNKEL (reference sequence).